The text below deals with one T cell receptor beta chain. Its target is not known. The entry originates in a study of OX40 agonist ivuxolimab in advanced cancers. Study-level findings and limits: Both blood CD4+ and CD8+ T cells showed clonal growth by week 6 at 0.1 to 3.0 mg/kg. Expanded clones were, on average, more numerous in CD8+ T cells than in CD4+.

The V gene lost 0 bases and the J gene lost 5 bases, with 8 bases spanning the gap. The CDR3 sequence is 12 residues long. Germline lookup yields CDR1 GTSNPN and CDR2 SVGIG (reference sequence). Here immunoSEQ multiplex PCR was the method, and the copy in TCRdb shows in-frame clones only, minus some. The repertoire holds about 93,000 clones, with just over 90% as singletons. With autoimmune disease history or systemic immunosuppression, patients were excluded. The source of this sequence is an adult with an advanced solid tumor such as melanoma, head and neck, liver or kidney cancer. Sequenced material: CD4+ or CD8+ T cells sorted from blood, taken in a trial of the OX40 agonist ivuxolimab. The J gene is TRBJ2-7, the V gene TRBV30; D call uncertain. This CDR3 is CAWSVEGNEQYF. CDR3 DNA sequence: TGTGCCTGGAGTGTCGAAGGAAACGAGCAGTACTTC.